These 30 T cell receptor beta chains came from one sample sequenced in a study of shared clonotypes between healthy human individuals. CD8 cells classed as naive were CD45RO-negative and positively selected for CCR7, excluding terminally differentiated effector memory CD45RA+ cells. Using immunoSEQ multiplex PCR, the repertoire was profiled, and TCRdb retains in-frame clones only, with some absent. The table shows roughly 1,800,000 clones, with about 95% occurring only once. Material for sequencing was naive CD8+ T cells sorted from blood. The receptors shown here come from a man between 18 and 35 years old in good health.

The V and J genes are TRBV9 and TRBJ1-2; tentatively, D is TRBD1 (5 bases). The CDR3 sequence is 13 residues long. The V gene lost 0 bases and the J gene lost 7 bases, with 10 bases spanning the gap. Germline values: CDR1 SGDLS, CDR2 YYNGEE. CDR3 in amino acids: CASSVGGHGGYTF. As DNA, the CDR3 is TGTGCCAGCAGCGTAGGTGGACACGGTGGCTACACCTTC. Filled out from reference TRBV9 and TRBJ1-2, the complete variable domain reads DSGVTQTPKHLITATGQRVTLRCSPRSGDLSVYWYQQSLDQGLQFLIQYYNGEERAKGNILERFSAQQFPDLHSELNLSSLELGDSALYFCASSVGGHGGYTFGSGTRLTVV.

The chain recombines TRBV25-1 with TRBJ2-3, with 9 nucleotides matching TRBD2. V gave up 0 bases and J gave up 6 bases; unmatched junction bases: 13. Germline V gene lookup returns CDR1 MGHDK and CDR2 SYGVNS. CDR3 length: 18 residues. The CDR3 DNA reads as TGTGCCAGCAGTGAATATCCCCCGGCGGGAGGGATTCGGGATACGCAGTATTTT. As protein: CASSEYPPAGGIRDTQYF.

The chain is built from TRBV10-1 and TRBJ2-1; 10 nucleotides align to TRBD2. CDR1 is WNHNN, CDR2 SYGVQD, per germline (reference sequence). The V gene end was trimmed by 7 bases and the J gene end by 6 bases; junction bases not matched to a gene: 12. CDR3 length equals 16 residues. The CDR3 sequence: CASNRGSGRGVNEQFF. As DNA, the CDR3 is TGCGCCAGCAACAGGGGCAGCGGGAGGGGAGTCAATGAGCAGTTCTTC.

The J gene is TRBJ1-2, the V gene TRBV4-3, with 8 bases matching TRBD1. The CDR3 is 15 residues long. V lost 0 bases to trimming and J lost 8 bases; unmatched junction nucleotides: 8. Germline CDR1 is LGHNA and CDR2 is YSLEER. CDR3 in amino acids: CASSQETGGSEGYTF. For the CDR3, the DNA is TGCGCCAGCAGCCAAGAAACAGGGGGGAGTGAGGGCTACACCTTC.

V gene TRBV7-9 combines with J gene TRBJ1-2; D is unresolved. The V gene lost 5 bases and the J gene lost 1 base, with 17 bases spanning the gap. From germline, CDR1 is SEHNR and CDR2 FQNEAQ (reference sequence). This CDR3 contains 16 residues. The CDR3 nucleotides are TGTGCCAGCAGCACCACCCTACAGAGTCTTAACTATGGCTACACCTTC. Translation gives CASSTTLQSLNYGYTF.

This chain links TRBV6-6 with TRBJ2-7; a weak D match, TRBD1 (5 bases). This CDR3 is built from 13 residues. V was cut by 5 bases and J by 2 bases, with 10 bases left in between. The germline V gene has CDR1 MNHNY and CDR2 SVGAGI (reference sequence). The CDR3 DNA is TGTGCCAGCAGTGAGACAGCAACCTACGAGCAGTACTTC. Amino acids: CASSETATYEQYF.

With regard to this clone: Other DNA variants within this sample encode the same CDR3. As DNA, the CDR3 is TGTGCCAGCAGCGTCGGACTAGCGGGAGGGGGTGAGCAGTTCTTC. The encoded protein is CASSVGLAGGGEQFF. The chain employs TRBV9 and TRBJ2-1; 15 bases fit TRBD2. The CDR3 loop spans 15 amino acids. Germline V gene data show CDR1 as SGDLS and CDR2 as YYNGEE. J lost 9 bases, V lost 2 bases, and 3 bases had no gene match.

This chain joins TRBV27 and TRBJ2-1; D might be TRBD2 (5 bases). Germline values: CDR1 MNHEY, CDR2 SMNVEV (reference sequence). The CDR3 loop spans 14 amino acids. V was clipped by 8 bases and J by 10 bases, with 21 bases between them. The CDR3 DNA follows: TGTGCCAGCGGGGAGAATATCCAAGGATACGAGCAGTTCTTC. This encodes CASGENIQGYEQFF.

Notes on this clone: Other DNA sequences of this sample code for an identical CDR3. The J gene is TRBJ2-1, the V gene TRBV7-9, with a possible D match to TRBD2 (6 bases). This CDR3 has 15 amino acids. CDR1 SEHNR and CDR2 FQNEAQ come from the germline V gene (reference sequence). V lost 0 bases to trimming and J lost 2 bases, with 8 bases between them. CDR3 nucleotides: TGTGCCAGCAGCTTAGCACGGGGGACCTACAATGAGCAGTTCTTC. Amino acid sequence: CASSLARGTYNEQFF.

CDR3 loop: CASSLGEQFF. CDR3 DNA: TGTGCCAGCAGTTTAGGTGAGCAGTTCTTC. This chain uses TRBV27 with TRBJ2-1; D gene unclear. This CDR3 has 10 residues. In germline, CDR1 is MNHEY, CDR2 SMNVEV (reference sequence). V gave up 2 bases and J gave up 9 bases, with 2 bases separating them.

In DNA form, the CDR3 reads TGCGCCAGCAAGGGGACTGCGGAGACCCAGTACTTC. Amino acid sequence: CASKGTAETQYF. V gene TRBV4-1 combines with J gene TRBJ2-5, with D perhaps matching TRBD2 (6 bases). V was pared by 7 bases and J by 5 bases, with 11 bases between. The CDR3 contains 12 residues. In germline, CDR1 is MGHRA, CDR2 YSYEKL.

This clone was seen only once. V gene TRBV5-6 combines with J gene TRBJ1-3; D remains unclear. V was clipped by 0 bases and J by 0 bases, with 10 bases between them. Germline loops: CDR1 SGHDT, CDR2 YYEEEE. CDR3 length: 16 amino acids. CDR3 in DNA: TGTGCCAGCAGCTTGGAGCGGCAGCTCTCTGGAAACACCATATATTTT. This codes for CASSLERQLSGNTIYF.

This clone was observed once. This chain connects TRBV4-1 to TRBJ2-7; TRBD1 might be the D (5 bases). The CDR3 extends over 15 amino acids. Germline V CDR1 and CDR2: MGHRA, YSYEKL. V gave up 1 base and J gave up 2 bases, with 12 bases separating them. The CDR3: CASSQVPGSAYEQYF. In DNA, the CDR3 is TGCGCCAGCAGCCAAGTACCAGGGTCTGCCTACGAGCAGTACTTC.

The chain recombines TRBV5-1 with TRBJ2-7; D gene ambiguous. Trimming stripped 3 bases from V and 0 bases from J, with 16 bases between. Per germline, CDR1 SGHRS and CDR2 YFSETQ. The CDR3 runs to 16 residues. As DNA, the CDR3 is TGCGCCAGCAGCTCCTACAGCGAACTCTTCTCCTACGAGCAGTACTTC. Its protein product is CASSSYSELFSYEQYF. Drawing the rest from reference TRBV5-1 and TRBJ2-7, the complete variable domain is KAGVTQTPRYLIKTRGQQVTLSCSPISGHRSVSWYQQTPGQGLQFLFEYFSETQRNKGNFPGRFSGRQFSNSRSEMNVSTLELGDSALYLCASSSYSELFSYEQYFGPGTRLTVT.

The CDR3 loop is CASSFGQGTNYEQYF. DNA of the CDR3: TGTGCCAGCAGCTTCGGGCAGGGGACGAACTACGAGCAGTACTTC. This chain uses TRBV11-1 with TRBJ2-7; tentative D call: TRBD1 (6 bases). The germline gives CDR1 SGHAT, CDR2 FQDESV (reference sequence). The V end was cut by 3 bases, the J end by 3 bases, with 15 bases between. This CDR3 has 15 residues.

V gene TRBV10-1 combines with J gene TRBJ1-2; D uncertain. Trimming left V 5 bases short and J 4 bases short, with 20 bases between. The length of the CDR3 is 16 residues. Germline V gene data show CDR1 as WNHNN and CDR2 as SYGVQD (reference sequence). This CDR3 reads CASSHLRSRKTYGYTF. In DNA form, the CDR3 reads TGCGCCAGCAGTCATCTCCGATCGCGAAAGACCTATGGCTACACCTTC.

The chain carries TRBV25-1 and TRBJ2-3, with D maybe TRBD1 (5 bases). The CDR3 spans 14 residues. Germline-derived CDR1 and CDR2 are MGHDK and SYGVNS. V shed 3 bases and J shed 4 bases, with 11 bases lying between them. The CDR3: CASSDVRVSDTQYF. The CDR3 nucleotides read TGTGCCAGCAGTGACGTCAGGGTATCAGATACGCAGTATTTT.

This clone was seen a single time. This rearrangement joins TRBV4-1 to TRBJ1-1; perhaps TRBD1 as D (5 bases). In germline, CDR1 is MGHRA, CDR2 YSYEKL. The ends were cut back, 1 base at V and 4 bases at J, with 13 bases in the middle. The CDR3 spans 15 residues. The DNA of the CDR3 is TGCGCCAGCAGCCAAGGCGGGGGGTCAGCCACTGAAGCTTTCTTT. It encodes CASSQGGGSATEAFF.

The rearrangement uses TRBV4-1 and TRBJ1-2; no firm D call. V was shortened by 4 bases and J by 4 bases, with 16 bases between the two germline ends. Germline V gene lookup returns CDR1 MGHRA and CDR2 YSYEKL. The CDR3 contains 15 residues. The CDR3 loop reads CASSPDTESIYGYTF. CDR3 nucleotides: TGCGCCAGCAGCCCTGATACAGAATCCATCTATGGCTACACCTTC.

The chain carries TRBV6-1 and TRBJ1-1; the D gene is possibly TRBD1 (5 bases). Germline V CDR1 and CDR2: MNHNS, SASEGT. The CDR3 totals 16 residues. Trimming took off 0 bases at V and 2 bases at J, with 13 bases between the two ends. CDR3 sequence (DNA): TGTGCCAGCAGTGAAGCGGCAGGGTCCCTTAACACTGAAGCTTTCTTT. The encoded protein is CASSEAAGSLNTEAFF.

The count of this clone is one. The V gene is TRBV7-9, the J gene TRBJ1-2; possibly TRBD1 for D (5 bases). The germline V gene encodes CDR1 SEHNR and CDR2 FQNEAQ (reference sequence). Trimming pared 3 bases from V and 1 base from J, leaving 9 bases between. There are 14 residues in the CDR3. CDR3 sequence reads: CASSFGGFNYGYTF. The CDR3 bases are TGTGCCAGCAGCTTTGGGGGATTTAACTATGGCTACACCTTC. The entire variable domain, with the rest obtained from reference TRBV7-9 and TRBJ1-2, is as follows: DTGVSQNPRHKITKRGQNVTFRCDPISEHNRLYWYRQTLGQGPEFLTYFQNEAQLEKSRLLSDRFSAERPKGSFSTLEIQRTEQGDSAMYLCASSFGGFNYGYTFGSGTRLTVV.

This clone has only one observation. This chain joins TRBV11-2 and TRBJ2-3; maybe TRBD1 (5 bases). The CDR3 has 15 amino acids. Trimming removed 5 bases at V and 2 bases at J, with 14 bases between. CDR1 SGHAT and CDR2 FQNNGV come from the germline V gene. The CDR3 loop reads CASSAQDMVTDTQYF. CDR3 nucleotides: TGTGCCAGCAGCGCGCAGGACATGGTCACAGATACGCAGTATTTT.

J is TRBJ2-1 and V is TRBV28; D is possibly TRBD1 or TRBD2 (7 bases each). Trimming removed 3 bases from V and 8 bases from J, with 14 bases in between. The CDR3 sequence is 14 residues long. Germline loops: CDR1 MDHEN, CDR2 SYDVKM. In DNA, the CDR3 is TGTGCCAGCAGTTTGCCCAGGGGGGGGGATGAGCAGTTCTTC. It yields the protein CASSLPRGGDEQFF.

The CDR3 coding sequence is TGCGCCAGCAGCTGGACTAGCGGGAGTGGTTACGAGCAGTACTTC. It is translated as CASSWTSGSGYEQYF. This chain joins TRBV5-1 and TRBJ2-7; 13 nucleotides agree with TRBD2. The V and J ends lost 3 bases and 4 bases, in that order; junction bases with no gene match: 4. The CDR3 has 15 residues. The germline V gene has CDR1 SGHRS and CDR2 YFSETQ.

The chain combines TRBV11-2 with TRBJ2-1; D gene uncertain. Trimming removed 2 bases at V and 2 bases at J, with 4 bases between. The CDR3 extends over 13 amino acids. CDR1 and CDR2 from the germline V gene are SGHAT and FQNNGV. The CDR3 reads CASSLWAYNEQFF. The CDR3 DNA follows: TGTGCCAGCAGCTTATGGGCCTACAATGAGCAGTTCTTC. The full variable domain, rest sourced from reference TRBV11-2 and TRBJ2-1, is EAGVAQSPRYKIIEKRQSVAFWCNPISGHATLYWYQQILGQGPKLLIQFQNNGVVDDSQLPKDRFSAERLKGVDSTLKIQPAKLEDSAVYLCASSLWAYNEQFFGPGTRLTVL.

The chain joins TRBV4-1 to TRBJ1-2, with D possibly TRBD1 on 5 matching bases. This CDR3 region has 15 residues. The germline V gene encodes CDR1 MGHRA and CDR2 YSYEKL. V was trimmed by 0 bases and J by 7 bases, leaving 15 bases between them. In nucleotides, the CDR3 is TGCGCCAGCAGCCAAGATCAGACAGTTATGCTTGGCTACACCTTC. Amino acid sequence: CASSQDQTVMLGYTF.

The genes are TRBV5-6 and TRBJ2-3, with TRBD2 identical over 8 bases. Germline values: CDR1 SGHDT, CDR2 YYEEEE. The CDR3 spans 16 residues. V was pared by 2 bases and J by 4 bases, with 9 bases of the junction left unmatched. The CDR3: CASSFLETSASDTQYF. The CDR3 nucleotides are TGTGCCAGCAGCTTTTTAGAGACTAGCGCATCAGATACGCAGTATTTT. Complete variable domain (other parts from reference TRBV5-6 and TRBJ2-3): DAGVTQSPTHLIKTRGQQVTLRCSPKSGHDTVSWYQQALGQGPQFIFQYYEEEERQRGNFPDRFSGHQFPNYSSELNVNALLLGDSALYLCASSFLETSASDTQYFGPGTRLTVL.

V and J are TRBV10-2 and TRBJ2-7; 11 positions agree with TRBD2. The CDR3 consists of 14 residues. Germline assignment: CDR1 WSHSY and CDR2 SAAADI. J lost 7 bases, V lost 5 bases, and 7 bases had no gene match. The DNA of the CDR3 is TGCGCCAGCAGTCTTAGCGGGGGGGCTAAGGAGCAGTACTTC. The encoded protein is CASSLSGGAKEQYF.

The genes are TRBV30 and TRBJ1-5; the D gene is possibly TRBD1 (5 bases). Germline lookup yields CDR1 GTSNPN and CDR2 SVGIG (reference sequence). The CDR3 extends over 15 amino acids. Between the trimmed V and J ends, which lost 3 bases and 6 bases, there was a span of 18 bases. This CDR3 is CAWSDRAGISQPQHF. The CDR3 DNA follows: TGTGCCTGGAGCGACAGAGCGGGGATTTCTCAGCCCCAGCATTTT. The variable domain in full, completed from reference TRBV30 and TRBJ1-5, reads SQTIHQWPATLVQPVGSPLSLECTVEGTSNPNLYWYRQAAGRGLQLLFYSVGIGQISSEVPQNLSASRPQDRQFILSSKKLLLSDSGFYLCAWSDRAGISQPQHFGDGTRLSIL.

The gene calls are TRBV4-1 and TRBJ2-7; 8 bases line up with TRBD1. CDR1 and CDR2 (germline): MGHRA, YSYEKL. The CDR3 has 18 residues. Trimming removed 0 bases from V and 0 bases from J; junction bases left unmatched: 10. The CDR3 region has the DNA TGCGCCAGCAGCCAAGATAGGCCAGGGGGCTCCGCCTCCTACGAGCAGTACTTC. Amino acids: CASSQDRPGGSASYEQYF.